Listed here are 27 T cell receptor beta chains from one sample, sequenced in a study of blood T cells in healthy people across ages. The second PCR ran about 6 to 12 cycles with a sample-barcoded 5' primer and J-beta primers. TCRdb fed the 5' RACE reads into MiXCR, producing one record per CDR3 protein. The sample shows about 730,000 distinct CDR3 sequences, around 46% of them seen only once. The sample comprised blood. Receptors were obtained from a woman aged 55-70 years in good health.

The chain couples TRBV24-1 to TRBJ2-3, with 9 bases fitting TRBD2. Per the germline V gene, CDR1 is KGHDR and CDR2 is SFDVKD. CDR3 size: 16 residues. Trimming at V came to 5 bases and at J to 0 bases, leaving 5 bases not matched to a gene. CDR3 DNA: TGTGCCACCAGTGCCCTAGCGGGAACTAGCACAGATACGCAGTATTTT. This encodes CATSALAGTSTDTQYF.

This clonotype was observed a handful of times. The rearrangement joins TRBV7-6 to TRBJ1-6; no definite D call. Between the trimmed V and J ends, which lost 1 base and 9 bases, there was a span of 7 bases. CDR1 is SGHVS and CDR2 is FNYEAQ in the germline V gene. This CDR3 contains 13 residues. The CDR3 DNA is TGTGCCAGCAGCTTAGATGAAGGTTCACCCCTCCACTTT. Translation gives CASSLDEGSPLHF.

This clonotype occurred a few times. The gene calls are TRBV10-3 and TRBJ2-3; D unclear. The CDR3 is 14 amino acids. Germline CDR1 reads ENHRY; CDR2 reads SYGVKD. Trimming shortened V by 4 bases and J by 1 base, and 9 bases separated the two germline ends. The CDR3 coding sequence is TGTGCCATCAGTGGAAGGCAGGGCACAGATACGCAGTATTTT. Encoded protein: CAISGRQGTDTQYF.

This clonotype was seen only a few times. The chain carries TRBV20-1 and TRBJ2-3; 7 bases fit TRBD2. The CDR3 is made up of 15 amino acids. Germline V CDR1 and CDR2: DFQATT, SNEGSKA (reference sequence). Unmatched junction bases numbered 7, after V lost 1 base and J lost 3 bases. The CDR3 coding sequence is TGCAGTGCTAGAGCCCCGGGAGGTCGGACAGATACGCAGTATTTT. Its translation is CSARAPGGRTDTQYF.

This clonotype was observed a few times. The chain joins TRBV5-1 to TRBJ1-4; D possibly corresponds to TRBD1 (5 bases). From germline, CDR1 is SGHRS and CDR2 YFSETQ. The CDR3 sequence is 14 residues long. Trimming stripped 2 bases from V and 2 bases from J, with 7 bases between. The CDR3: CASSFAGTNEKLFF. The CDR3 bases are TGCGCCAGCAGCTTCGCAGGGACTAATGAAAAACTGTTTTTT.

The chain has TRBV5-5 and TRBJ2-4, with 10 bases lining up with TRBD2. The germline CDR1 and CDR2 sequences are SGHKS and YYEKEE (reference sequence). J gave up 13 bases and V 2 bases, and 21 bases lay outside the gene matches. The CDR3 spans 18 residues. CDR3 region: CASSFIPLAGEIGGGQYF. The CDR3 DNA reads as TGTGCCAGCAGCTTCATTCCCCTAGCGGGAGAGATTGGTGGCGGGCAGTACTTC.

The CDR3 sequence is CASSQVAGNYEQYF. CDR3 nucleotide sequence: TGCGCCAGCAGCCAAGTCGCAGGCAACTACGAGCAGTACTTC. The rearrangement joins TRBV4-1 to TRBJ2-7; D is unclear. The V gene's germline CDR1 is MGHRA and CDR2 YSYEKL. Trimming removed 1 base from V and 3 bases from J, with 10 bases in between. The CDR3 runs to 14 residues.

Only a few counts were recorded for this clonotype. The J gene is TRBJ1-2, the V gene TRBV18; D uncertain. Germline-derived CDR1 and CDR2 are KGHSH and LQKENI. V gave up 0 bases and J gave up 1 base, with 3 bases separating them. The CDR3 is 13 amino acids. The CDR3 DNA reads TGTGCCAGCTCACCACCAGTTAACTATGGCTACACCTTC. Encoded protein: CASSPPVNYGYTF.

The V and J genes are TRBV5-8 and TRBJ2-1; tentatively, D is TRBD2 (6 bases). CDR1 and CDR2 (germline): SGHTS, YDEGEE. Trimming took 2 bases from V and 2 from J, leaving 11 bases between them. The CDR3 contains 15 residues. The CDR3 DNA is TGTGCCAGCAGCTTCGGCGGGAATGCCTACAATGAGCAGTTCTTC. Translating it yields CASSFGGNAYNEQFF.

The chain's CDR3 is CAISLSETYNEQYF. CDR3 coding DNA: TGTGCCATCAGCCTATCGGAGACCTACAATGAGCAGTACTTC. The chain carries TRBV10-3 and TRBJ2-7; D gene unclear. The germline CDR1 and CDR2 sequences are ENHRY and SYGVKD. This CDR3 spans 14 amino acids. Trimming removed 6 bases at V and 7 bases at J, with 19 bases between.

The table lists this clonotype with a few counts. The chain employs TRBV7-9 and TRBJ2-3, with TRBD2 matching 10 bases. The CDR3 consists of 15 residues. V lost 11 bases to trimming and J lost 6 bases; unmatched junction nucleotides: 14. CDR1 and CDR2 from the germline V gene are SEHNR and FQNEAQ (reference sequence). CDR3 residues: CAGSGGAVFLDTQYF. DNA of the CDR3: TGTGCCGGAAGCGGGGGGGCCGTTTTCTTGGATACGCAGTATTTT.

This clonotype was recorded a few times. The chain couples TRBV7-8 to TRBJ1-1, with D uncertain. This CDR3 has 14 amino acids. Germline V gene data show CDR1 as SGHVS and CDR2 as FQNEAQ. V shed 0 bases and J shed 6 bases, with 11 bases lying between them. The CDR3, as DNA: TGTGCCAGCAGCTTAGCCGGAATGGGCCCTGAAGCTTTCTTT. It translates to CASSLAGMGPEAFF.

This clonotype was observed at least ten times. This chain uses TRBV20-1 with TRBJ2-3, with 11 bases that match TRBD2. J lost 6 bases, V lost 6 bases, and 5 bases had no gene match. Germline-derived CDR1 and CDR2 are DFQATT and SNEGSKA (reference sequence). The CDR3 is 13 residues long. CDR3 nucleotide sequence: TGCAGTGCCCCGACTAGCGGGATGGATACGCAGTATTTT. Its translation: CSAPTSGMDTQYF.

This clonotype was recorded once. The rearrangement links TRBV7-2 to TRBJ1-3, with D hard to call. Trimming removed 0 bases at V and 4 bases at J, with 16 bases between. Per the germline V gene, CDR1 is SGHTA and CDR2 is FQGNSA. The CDR3 has 17 amino acids. The CDR3 DNA reads as TGTGCCAGCAGCTTAGCGTCCCCCCTGGTGACGGGAAACACCATATATTTT. This translates into CASSLASPLVTGNTIYF.

The V call is TRBV20-1, the J call TRBJ2-7; 7 bases match TRBD1. Unmatched junction bases numbered 5, after V lost 3 bases and J lost 3 bases. In germline, CDR1 is DFQATT, CDR2 SNEGSKA (reference sequence). The CDR3 has 13 amino acids. CDR3 residues: CSARADRDYEQYF. The DNA of the CDR3 is TGCAGTGCTAGGGCAGACAGGGACTACGAGCAGTACTTC.

The chain links TRBV19 to TRBJ1-4, with TRBD1 as a possible D gene (5 bases). The CDR3 loop spans 14 amino acids. The germline V gene has CDR1 LNHDA and CDR2 SQIVND (reference sequence). Between the trimmed V and J ends, which lost 10 bases and 0 bases, there was a span of 12 bases. The CDR3 is CATRPGTTNEKLFF. As DNA, the CDR3 is TGTGCCACTAGACCAGGGACAACTAATGAAAAACTGTTTTTT.

To note about this clonotype: One end of the junction varies from germline; a read error may be responsible. The chain uses TRBV4-3 and TRBJ1-6; 7 bases are a match to TRBD1. Looked up from germline, CDR1 is LGHNA and CDR2 is YSLEER. The CDR3 contains 16 residues. As DNA, the CDR3 is TGCGCCAGCAGCCAGGACCGGGACAGAGATAATTCACCCCTCCGCTTT. Protein: CASSQDRDRDNSPLRF.

The gene calls are TRBV10-3 and TRBJ2-5; D may be TRBD2 (6 bases). V lost 10 bases to trimming and J lost 7 bases, with 13 bases between them. CDR1 is ENHRY and CDR2 is SYGVKD in the germline V gene. The CDR3 extends over 11 amino acids. The CDR3 loop is CATEWGGTQYF. The CDR3 coding sequence is TGTGCCACGGAGTGGGGAGGGACCCAGTACTTC.

V and J are TRBV7-9 and TRBJ2-7, with D hard to call. V dropped 4 bases and J dropped 2 bases, with 9 bases sitting between them. The CDR3 extends over 13 amino acids. Germline CDR1 reads SEHNR; CDR2 reads FQNEAQ (reference sequence). In DNA, the CDR3 is TGTGCCAGCAGCTCCGGAGACACCTACGAGCAGTACTTC. It translates to CASSSGDTYEQYF.

A few counts support this clonotype. The gene calls are TRBV5-6 and TRBJ2-3; TRBD1 agrees at 10 bases. V shed 4 bases, J shed 3 bases, and the junction held 17 bases outside the gene matches. CDR3 length equals 19 residues. Germline V gene lookup returns CDR1 SGHDT and CDR2 YYEEEE. The CDR3 region has the DNA TGTGCCAGCAGCGTCCCCGGGACAGGGGCCGCACGGTCGACAGATACGCAGTATTTT. Its translation is CASSVPGTGAARSTDTQYF.

This clonotype was counted between two and nine times. The rearrangement uses TRBV6-2 or TRBV6-3 and TRBJ2-7; 8 positions match TRBD2. V shed 0 bases and J 0 bases; nucleotides not matched to a gene: 7. The CDR3 is made up of 17 amino acids. Per germline, CDR1 MNHEY and CDR2 SVGEGT. Here the CDR3 reads CASSYSSRGRPSYEQYF. The CDR3, as DNA: TGTGCCAGCAGTTACTCGAGTCGCGGGAGGCCCTCCTACGAGCAGTACTTC.

The chain couples TRBV18 to TRBJ2-3; TRBD2 is a possible D gene (7 bases). CDR3 length: 18 residues. Germline V gene sequence: CDR1 KGHSH, CDR2 LQKENI. V gave up 1 base and J gave up 3 bases, with 20 bases separating them. The CDR3 DNA sequence: TGTGCCAGCTCACCACGTGGGGGCGAACCGGGAGGAACAGATACGCAGTATTTT. This encodes CASSPRGGEPGGTDTQYF.

V is TRBV19 and J is TRBJ2-3; 13 bases fit TRBD2. Germline lookup yields CDR1 LNHDA and CDR2 SQIVND (reference sequence). The trim removed 4 bases at V and 3 bases at J, leaving 7 bases unmatched. The CDR3 is 17 amino acids. The CDR3 spells CASSTPRLAGGTDTQYF. The CDR3 coding sequence is TGTGCCAGTAGTACCCCACGACTAGCGGGAGGTACAGATACGCAGTATTTT.

The CDR3 nucleotides read TGTGCCAGCAGCCCTGACAGGGCTCACTATGGCTACACCTTC. Protein sequence: CASSPDRAHYGYTF. This chain connects TRBV5-6 to TRBJ1-2, with 7 bases aligning to TRBD1. The junction had 6 bases not matched to a gene; V was cut back by 4 bases and J by 3 bases. The CDR3 length is 14 residues. Germline loops: CDR1 SGHDT, CDR2 YYEEEE.

This clonotype has more than one count but fewer than ten. The V gene is TRBV7-3, the J gene TRBJ2-1; weak D call: TRBD2 (6 bases). The CDR3 runs 15 residues. The V and J ends lost 1 base and 4 bases respectively, with 11 bases between them. Germline CDR1 reads SGHTA; CDR2 reads FQGTGA. The CDR3 DNA is TGTGCCAGCAGCTTAAGTCCTAGCGAATACAATGAGCAGTTCTTC. Translated, it gives CASSLSPSEYNEQFF.

The rearrangement joins TRBV7-9 to TRBJ2-7; D possibly uses TRBD1 or TRBD2 (6 bases each). CDR1 and CDR2 from the germline V gene are SEHNR and FQNEAQ (reference sequence). Trimming left V 8 bases short and J 4 bases short, with 12 bases between. The CDR3 length is 12 residues. Here the CDR3 reads CASRRGEYEQYF. As DNA, the CDR3 is TGTGCCAGCCGGAGGGGGGAGTACGAGCAGTACTTC.

The CDR3 DNA is TGTGCCAGCAGTCGAGACAGCTCCGGGGCAGATACGCAGTATTTT. Translation: CASSRDSSGADTQYF. The chain recombines TRBV7-9 with TRBJ2-3; D is tentatively TRBD1 or TRBD2 (5 bases each). Trimming pared 6 bases from V and 4 bases from J, leaving 17 bases between. This CDR3 comprises 15 residues. CDR1 and CDR2 (germline): SEHNR, FQNEAQ (reference sequence).